Following are 8 T cell receptor beta chains from one sample sequenced in a study of T cell responses to AZD1222 COVID-19 vaccine. Sequenced by immunoSEQ multiplex PCR; TCRdb stores in-frame clones only, minus some. The table lists about 120,000 clones, more than 75% of them singletons, with 12% in the top ten. This material consisted of peripheral blood, taken on day 0 of AZD1222 vaccination. The origin of the receptors is an adult in good health.

The V and J genes are TRBV6-6 and TRBJ1-5, with D uncertain. From germline, CDR1 is MNHNY and CDR2 SVGAGI (reference sequence). With 4 bases removed from V and 3 bases from J, the gap between germline ends came to 7 bases. The CDR3 has 13 amino acids. Here the CDR3 DNA reads TGTGCCAGCAGTTCAGAGAACAATCAGCCCCAGCATTTT. Amino acids: CASSSENNQPQHF.

The chain combines TRBV7-2 with TRBJ2-2; either TRBD1 or TRBD2 may fit D (5 bases each). Trimming removed 2 bases at V and 1 base at J, with 17 bases between. This CDR3 has 18 amino acids. The V gene's germline CDR1 is SGHTA and CDR2 FQGNSA. The CDR3, as DNA: TGTGCCAGCAGCTTAAGGGCTGTGGGGACGGAGAACACCGGGGAGCTGTTTTTT. Protein product: CASSLRAVGTENTGELFF.

CDR3 region: CASSSPGTSFYEQYF. DNA for the CDR3: TGTGCCAGCAGTTCACCCGGGACTAGCTTCTACGAGCAGTACTTC. The chain links TRBV27 to TRBJ2-7; 9 nucleotides align to TRBD2. After removal of 4 bases from V and 3 bases from J, the junction contained 7 bases not matched to a gene. CDR1 and CDR2 from the germline V gene are MNHEY and SMNVEV (reference sequence). The CDR3 totals 15 residues.

V gene TRBV7-2 combines with J gene TRBJ2-1; D may be TRBD1 (6 bases). Trimming took off 7 bases at V and 9 bases at J, with 13 bases between the two ends. The CDR3 sequence is 12 residues long. Germline loops: CDR1 SGHTA, CDR2 FQGNSA. In nucleotides, the CDR3 is TGTGCCAGCAACAACAGGGTCGGTGAGCAGTTCTTC. The encoded protein is CASNNRVGEQFF.

The chain joins TRBV29-1 to TRBJ2-2; 8 bases are a match to TRBD2. With V trimmed by 6 bases and J by 2 bases, 5 bases remained unmatched. Germline V gene data show CDR1 as SQVTM and CDR2 as ANQGSEA. This CDR3 comprises 14 residues. CDR3 coding DNA: TGCAGCGTAAAGCGGGAGTTAAACACCGGGGAGCTGTTTTTT. This sequence encodes CSVKRELNTGELFF.

This clone appeared once. Other DNA sequences in the sample encode the same CDR3. The rearrangement links TRBV7-9 to TRBJ2-1; D is ambiguous. CDR1 and CDR2 (germline): SEHNR, FQNEAQ (reference sequence). CDR3 length equals 14 residues. Trimming took off 0 bases at V and 4 bases at J, with 7 bases between the two ends. CDR3 DNA sequence: TGTGCCAGCAGCTTAGCGGGATCTTACAATGAGCAGTTCTTC. This translates into CASSLAGSYNEQFF.

The chain has TRBV10-3 and TRBJ2-1, with 7 nucleotides matching TRBD2. CDR1 ENHRY and CDR2 SYGVKD come from the germline V gene. This CDR3 is built from 15 residues. V gave up 4 bases and J gave up 4 bases; unmatched junction bases: 7. The CDR3, as DNA: TGTGCCATCAGTGGTCCTAGCGGACCTTACAATGAGCAGTTCTTC. Its protein is CAISGPSGPYNEQFF.

The genes are TRBV2 and TRBJ2-2, with TRBD1 matching 10 bases. The CDR3 spans 15 residues. CDR1 and CDR2 (germline): SNHLY, FYNNEI. V was clipped by 5 bases and J by 5 bases; unmatched bases: 5. CDR3 region: CASSRDRGGTGELFF. CDR3 coding DNA: TGTGCCAGCAGTAGGGACAGGGGAGGGACCGGGGAGCTGTTTTTT.